These T cell receptor beta chains were read from a single sample in a study of blood T cell repertoires in COVID-19. Profiled with immunoSEQ multiplex PCR; TCRdb holds only in-frame clones, not every one. The sample includes about 210,000 clones, about four fifths of them seen just once. The sequencing input was peripheral blood. The receptors were gathered from a woman between 35 and 50 years old with active or convalescent COVID-19. The CDR3 runs from the conserved cysteine through the conserved F or W.

J gene	V gene	CDR3 protein
TRBJ1-2	TRBV18	CASSYGQGNGYTF
TRBJ2-1	TRBV24-1	CATSDVSGRALNEQFF
TRBJ2-7	TRBV2	CASRRTGGQESEQYF
TRBJ2-1	TRBV11-2	CASRDGGGPNEQFF
TRBJ1-1	TRBV7-2	CASSLDRPNTEAFF
TRBJ1-4	TRBV7-8	CASSRGGGEKLFF
TRBJ1-1	TRBV19	CASSPRAGVRKTEAFF
TRBJ1-4	TRBV7-9	CASSARDRGLPTNEKLFF
TRBJ2-1	TRBV20-1	CSSQGDNEQFF
TRBJ2-1	TRBV9	CASSVLGGVVTDEQFF
TRBJ1-1	TRBV28	CASSSPRGQMNTEAFF
TRBJ1-2	TRBV10-3	CAISESGQGNYGYTF
TRBJ2-3	TRBV29-1	CSVGQDTDTQYF
TRBJ2-1	TRBV18	CASSASSDNEQFF